These 29 T cell receptor beta chains came from one sample sequenced in a study of blood T cells in healthy people across ages. It was with a sample-barcoded 5' primer and a J-beta primer mix that a second PCR of roughly 6 to 12 cycles was run. MiXCR, applied by TCRdb to the 5' RACE reads, yields one record per CDR3 protein. This table has 600,000 to 800,000 distinct CDR3 sequences, 52% appearing once. Sequenced material: blood. The receptors come from an elderly woman in good health.

The rearrangement links TRBV6-5 to TRBJ2-3, with TRBD1 matching over 8 bases. The CDR3 has 16 residues. In germline, CDR1 is MNHEY, CDR2 SVGAGI. Trimming cost V 6 bases and J 1 base; bases outside gene matches: 9. CDR3 nucleotide sequence: TGTGCCAGCAGGAATACAGGGGGATCACGCACAGATACGCAGTATTTT. The encoded protein is CASRNTGGSRTDTQYF.

This clonotype was observed a few times. J is TRBJ2-5 and V is TRBV5-1, with 8 bases lining up with TRBD1. Germline CDR1 and CDR2: SGHRS and YFSETQ. The length of the CDR3 is 15 residues. With V trimmed by 3 bases and J by 5 bases, 9 bases remained unmatched. The CDR3 loop reads CASSSQPGGSETQYF. The CDR3 DNA reads as TGCGCCAGCAGCTCACAACCAGGGGGCAGTGAGACCCAGTACTTC.

The chain is built from TRBV5-1 and TRBJ2-7; 7 nucleotides match TRBD1. In germline, CDR1 is SGHRS, CDR2 YFSETQ. The CDR3 totals 14 residues. V lost 4 bases to trimming and J lost 4 bases; unmatched junction nucleotides: 8. CDR3 loop: CASSLVDRKYEQYF. As DNA, the CDR3 is TGCGCCAGCAGCCTGGTGGACAGGAAGTACGAGCAGTACTTC.

Of note for this clonotype: Given a much more abundant clone one base away, this may be a read error. The V gene is TRBV5-1, the J gene TRBJ2-1; no clear D gene. There are 16 residues in the CDR3. Germline-derived CDR1 and CDR2 are SGHRS and YFSETQ. The chain's CDR3 is CASSLAPDPSYNGQFF. In nucleotides, the CDR3 is TGCGCCAGCAGCTTGGCTCCAGACCCCTCCTACAATGGGCAGTTCTTC. Combining the CDR3 with reference TRBV5-1 and TRBJ2-1 gives the whole variable domain KAGVTQTPRYLIKTRGQQVTLSCSPISGHRSVSWYQQTPGQGLQFLFEYFSETQRNKGNFPGRFSGRQFSNSRSEMNVSTLELGDSALYLCASSLAPDPSYNGQFFGPGTRLTVL.

Notes on this clonotype: Since a much larger clone is just one base distant, this may be a read error. This chain joins TRBV25-1 and TRBJ2-3; a possible D gene is TRBD2 (5 bases). CDR1 and CDR2 from the germline V gene are MGHDK and SYGVNS. The CDR3 spans 14 residues. In DNA, the CDR3 is TGTACCAGCAGTGAATATAGGGAGCCAGATACGCAGTATTTT. Translated: CTSSEYREPDTQYF.

This clonotype was observed at least ten times. With a much larger clone just one base away, this may be a read error. The V and J genes are TRBV6-5 and TRBJ2-1, with D unresolved. The J call is in doubt because the DNA end fits TRBJ2-7 better. CDR3 size: 16 residues. Germline V gene data show CDR1 as MNHEY and CDR2 as SVGAGI. The CDR3 region has the DNA TGTGCCAGCAGTTACTCCGACGGATTATCCTACAATGAGCAGTACTTC. Its translation is CASSYSDGLSYNEQYF.

At least ten counts were recorded for this clonotype. The chain uses TRBV20-1 and TRBJ2-5; 8 bases fit TRBD1. The CDR3 is made up of 17 amino acids. Germline V lookup: CDR1 DFQATT, CDR2 SNEGSKA (reference sequence). The trim removed 0 bases at V and 1 base at J, leaving 10 bases unmatched. CDR3 in amino acids: CSARDPSGQGRQETQYF. CDR3 sequence (DNA): TGCAGTGCTAGAGATCCATCCGGACAGGGACGCCAAGAGACCCAGTACTTC.

As for this clonotype: The junction shows a germline mismatch at one end, possibly a read error. V gene TRBV12-3 or TRBV12-4 combines with J gene TRBJ2-6; possibly TRBD1 or TRBD2 for D (5 bases each). The CDR3 sequence is 15 residues long. The CDR3 loop is CASSHSDSGANALTF. The CDR3 bases are TGTGCCAGCAGCCACTCGGACTCTGGGGCCAACGCCCTGACTTTC.

The chain employs TRBV29-1 and TRBJ2-4; a weak D match, TRBD1 (5 bases). The J call may not be correct, given that the DNA end is closer to TRBJ2-5. The CDR3 extends over 13 amino acids. The germline V gene encodes CDR1 SQVTM and CDR2 ANQGSEA. The CDR3, as DNA: TGCAGCGCTAGACGAGAAGGGGTAAAGACCCAGTACTTC. The encoded protein is CSARREGVKTQYF.

The chain carries TRBV29-1 and TRBJ1-1; D remains unclear. V lost 7 bases and J lost 0, with 9 bases in between. The CDR3 is 12 amino acids. Germline lookup yields CDR1 SQVTM and CDR2 ANQGSEA. CDR3 protein: CSGTSMNTEAFF. The CDR3 DNA is TGCAGCGGAACAAGTATGAACACTGAAGCTTTCTTT.

The J gene is TRBJ1-5, the V gene TRBV6-6, with TRBD1 identical over 7 bases. Per the germline V gene, CDR1 is MNHNY and CDR2 is SVGAGI (reference sequence). The CDR3 contains 17 residues. The V segment lost 1 base and the J segment 8 bases; nucleotides outside the gene matches: 14. The CDR3 DNA follows: TGTGCCAGCAGTTACTTGGCCAGGGGGGCTTCAATCAAGCCCCAGCATTTT. Amino acids: CASSYLARGASIKPQHF.

This clonotype appeared many times. The chain employs TRBV5-1 and TRBJ1-2; 7 bases are a match to TRBD1. J lost 4 bases, V lost 4 bases, and 4 bases had no gene match. This CDR3 region has 13 residues. Germline loops: CDR1 SGHRS, CDR2 YFSETQ. CDR3 amino acids: CASSVGTVYGYTF. CDR3 DNA sequence: TGCGCCAGCAGCGTCGGGACAGTCTATGGCTACACCTTC.

The chain is built from TRBV11-2 and TRBJ2-5, with D possibly matching TRBD1 (6 bases). The end of the DNA is better explained by TRBJ2-7, so the J call may be wrong. The CDR3 extends over 16 amino acids. CDR1 SGHAT and CDR2 FQNNGV come from the germline V gene. For the CDR3, the DNA is TGTGCCAGCACCACCTCCTCCCAGGGGACGACATACGAGCAGTACTTC. It translates to CASTTSSQGTTYEQYF.

This clonotype appeared many times. J is TRBJ2-3 and V is TRBV6-5, with D uncertain. Germline V lookup: CDR1 MNHEY, CDR2 SVGAGI. CDR3 length: 14 residues. V lost 6 bases and J 1 base, leaving 11 bases between the germline ends. CDR3 sequence: CASSQGRRTDTQYF. CDR3 coding DNA: TGTGCCAGCAGCCAAGGGCGCCGCACAGATACGCAGTATTTT.

The rearrangement uses TRBV21-1 and TRBJ1-6; the D segment call TRBD1 is taken from the table without a DNA check. TRBV21-1 is classified as a pseudogene. The length of the CDR3 is 14 residues. The CDR3 loop reads CASRLTGNNSSLHF. In DNA form, the CDR3 reads TGTGCCAGCAGGTTGACAGGCAACAATTCATCCCTCCACTTT.

The gene calls are TRBV12-3 or TRBV12-4 and TRBJ2-5; D remains ambiguous. The J call may be faulty, since TRBJ2-7 better matches the DNA end. This CDR3 comprises 12 residues. CDR3 bases: TGTGCCAGCAGAGGGAACTCCTACGAGCAGTACTTC. It specifies CASRGNSYEQYF.

A word on this clonotype: This sequence may be a read error, since a much larger clone differs from it by one base. The V call is TRBV3-1, the J call TRBJ2-1; the match to TRBD2 covers 10 bases. This CDR3 has 15 amino acids. Germline assignment: CDR1 LGHDT and CDR2 YNNKEL (reference sequence). CDR3: CAGSLAGAFGNEQFF. The CDR3, as DNA: TGTGCCGGCAGCCTAGCGGGAGCTTTTGGCAATGAGCAGTTCTTC.

Regarding this clonotype: A read error may be the cause here, since a much bigger clone is one base away. V is TRBV4-1 and J is TRBJ2-1; 12 nucleotides agree with TRBD2. Germline lookup yields CDR1 MGHRA and CDR2 YSYEKL. V trimming: 3 bases; J trimming: 8 bases; junction bases outside the gene matches: 11. The CDR3 is made up of 17 amino acids. CDR3 sequence (DNA): TGCGCCAGCAGCCATTCTGCTAGCGGGGGGGCCCGGTATGAGCAGTTCTTC. It translates to CASSHSASGGARYEQFF.

In regard to this clonotype: A junction end diverges from the germline sequence, so it may reflect a read error. The chain uses TRBV4-1 and TRBJ2-3, with D perhaps TRBD2 (6 bases). The CDR3 sequence is 15 residues long. CDR1 MGHRA and CDR2 YSYEKL come from the germline V gene. The CDR3 loop is CTSSQAPSVLDTQYF. DNA of the CDR3: TGCACCAGCAGCCAAGCCCCTAGCGTGTTGGATACGCAGTATTTT.

Here the CDR3 reads CASSTYRGRIIYEQYF. The CDR3 nucleotides read TGTGCCAGCAGTACTTACAGGGGGCGAATAATCTACGAGCAGTACTTC. V is TRBV28 and J is TRBJ2-7; 9 bases are a match to TRBD1. This CDR3 is built from 16 residues. Unmatched junction bases numbered 11, after V lost 5 bases and J lost 3 bases. In germline, CDR1 is MDHEN, CDR2 SYDVKM.

Ten or more counts support this clonotype. The CDR3 protein is CASSGTGKAQGADTQYF. DNA of the CDR3: TGTGCCAGCAGTGGGACAGGAAAGGCTCAGGGCGCAGATACGCAGTATTTT. This rearrangement joins TRBV6-1 to TRBJ2-3, with 7 bases matching TRBD1. Germline V gives CDR1 MNHNS, CDR2 SASEGT. V shed 4 bases and J 4 bases; nucleotides not matched to a gene: 14. The CDR3 runs 17 residues.

V is TRBV29-1 and J is TRBJ2-1; TRBD2 matches 8 bases. V trimming: 4 bases; J trimming: 3 bases; junction bases outside the gene matches: 11. The CDR3 has 16 amino acids. Germline V lookup: CDR1 SQVTM, CDR2 ANQGSEA. CDR3 DNA sequence: TGCAGCGTTGGCGACAGGCGGGGGGCCTTCTACAATGAGCAGTTCTTC. Translation: CSVGDRRGAFYNEQFF.

This clonotype has more than one count but fewer than ten. The J gene is TRBJ2-1, the V gene TRBV12-3 or TRBV12-4; 8 bases fit TRBD1. V was pared by 5 bases and J by 4 bases, with 10 bases of the junction left unmatched. This CDR3 is 16 amino acids long. The CDR3 region has the DNA TGTGCCAGCAGTCATCAAGGACAGGGTCGGTACAATGAGCAGTTCTTC. It translates to CASSHQGQGRYNEQFF.

This clonotype was counted at least ten times. The chain recombines TRBV5-4 with TRBJ2-5; D remains ambiguous. The CDR3 extends over 12 amino acids. Germline V gene sequence: CDR1 SGHNT, CDR2 YYREEE (reference sequence). V was cut by 1 base and J by 6 bases, with 7 bases left in between. The DNA for the CDR3 is TGTGCCAGCAGCTTGTCTCAGCAGACCCAGTACTTC. Translating gives CASSLSQQTQYF.

This clonotype has a count of ten or more. The rearrangement joins TRBV12-3 or TRBV12-4 to TRBJ1-6; D is ambiguous. V was shortened by 3 bases and J by 10 bases, with 7 bases between the two germline ends. The CDR3 length is 12 residues. The chain's CDR3 is CASSLAHSPLHF. The CDR3 bases are TGTGCCAGCAGTTTGGCTCACTCACCCCTCCACTTT.

Here the CDR3 reads CSVVRGAQYF. As DNA, the CDR3 is TGCAGCGTTGTGCGGGGGGCCCAGTACTTC. V and J are TRBV29-1 and TRBJ2-5; 8 positions agree with TRBD2. CDR3 size: 10 residues. With 4 bases clipped from V and 9 bases from J, the junction kept 1 base outside the gene matches. Germline V gene lookup returns CDR1 SQVTM and CDR2 ANQGSEA.

The chain combines TRBV7-8 with TRBJ2-3; TRBD2 matches at 10 bases. CDR3 length: 15 residues. In germline, CDR1 is SGHVS, CDR2 FQNEAQ. V shed 4 bases, J shed 2 bases, and the junction held 3 bases outside the gene matches. CDR3: CASSSGLAATDTQYF. The CDR3 DNA follows: TGTGCCAGCAGCTCCGGACTAGCGGCCACAGATACGCAGTATTTT.

The rearrangement links TRBV20-1 to TRBJ1-4; 7 bases map to TRBD1. This CDR3 has 14 residues. V was pared by 2 bases and J by 4 bases, with 4 bases of the junction left unmatched. CDR1 is DFQATT, CDR2 SNEGSKA, per germline (reference sequence). The CDR3 loop reads CSARRTGDNEKLFF. DNA for the CDR3: TGCAGTGCTAGACGAACAGGGGATAATGAAAAACTGTTTTTT.

The chain couples TRBV2 to TRBJ1-6; D is uncertain. The germline V gene has CDR1 SNHLY and CDR2 FYNNEI. There are 15 residues in the CDR3. Trimming stripped 0 bases from V and 8 bases from J, with 11 bases between. In nucleotides, the CDR3 is TGTGCCAGCAGTGAAGCCGACAATCTTTATTCACCCCTCCACTTT. Protein: CASSEADNLYSPLHF.